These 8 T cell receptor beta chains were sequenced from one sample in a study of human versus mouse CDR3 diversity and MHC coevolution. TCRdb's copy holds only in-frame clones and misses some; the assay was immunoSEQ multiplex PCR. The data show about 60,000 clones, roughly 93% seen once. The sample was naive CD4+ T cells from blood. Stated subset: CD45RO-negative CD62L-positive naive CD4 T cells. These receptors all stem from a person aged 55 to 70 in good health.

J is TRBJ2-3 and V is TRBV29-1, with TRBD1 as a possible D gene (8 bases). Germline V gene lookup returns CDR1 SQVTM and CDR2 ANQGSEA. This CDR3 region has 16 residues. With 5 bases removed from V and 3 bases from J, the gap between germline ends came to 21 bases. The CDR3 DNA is TGCAGCGTTATCACTAGGACAGGGAGGGAGACAGATACGCAGTATTTT. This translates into CSVITRTGRETDTQYF.

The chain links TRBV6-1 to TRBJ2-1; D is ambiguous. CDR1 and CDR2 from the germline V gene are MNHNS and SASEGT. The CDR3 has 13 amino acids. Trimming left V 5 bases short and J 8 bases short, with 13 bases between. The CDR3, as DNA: TGTGCCAGCAGTCGGTCGGAACGGGATGAGCAGTTCTTC. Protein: CASSRSERDEQFF.

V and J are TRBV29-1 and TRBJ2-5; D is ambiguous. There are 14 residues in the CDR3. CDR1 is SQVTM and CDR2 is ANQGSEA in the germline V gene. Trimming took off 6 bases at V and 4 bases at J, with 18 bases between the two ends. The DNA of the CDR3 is TGCAGCGTGGCAAATATGGGCGTTCGAGAGACCCAGTACTTC. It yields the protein CSVANMGVRETQYF.

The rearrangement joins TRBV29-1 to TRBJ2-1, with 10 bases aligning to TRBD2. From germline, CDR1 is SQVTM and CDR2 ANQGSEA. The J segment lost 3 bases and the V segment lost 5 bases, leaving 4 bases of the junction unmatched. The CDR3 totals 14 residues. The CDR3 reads CSVTASGSYNEQFF. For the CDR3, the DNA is TGCAGCGTTACGGCTAGCGGGAGCTACAATGAGCAGTTCTTC.

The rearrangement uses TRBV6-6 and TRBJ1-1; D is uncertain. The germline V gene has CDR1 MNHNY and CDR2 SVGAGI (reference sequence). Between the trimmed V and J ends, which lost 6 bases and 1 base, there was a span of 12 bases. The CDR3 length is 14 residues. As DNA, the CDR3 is TGTGCCAGCAGCTCCCCCCAGGCGAACACTGAAGCTTTCTTT. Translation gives CASSSPQANTEAFF.

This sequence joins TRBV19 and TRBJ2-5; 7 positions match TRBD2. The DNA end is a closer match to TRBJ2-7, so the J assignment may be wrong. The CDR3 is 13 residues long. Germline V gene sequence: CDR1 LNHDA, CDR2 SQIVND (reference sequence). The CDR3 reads CASSMREGDEQYF. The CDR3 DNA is TGTGCCAGTAGTATGAGGGAGGGCGACGAGCAGTACTTC.

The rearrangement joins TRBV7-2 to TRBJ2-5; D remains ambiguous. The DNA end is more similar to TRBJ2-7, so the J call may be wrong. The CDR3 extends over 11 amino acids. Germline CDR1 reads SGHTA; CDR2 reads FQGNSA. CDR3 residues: CASSLPFEQYF. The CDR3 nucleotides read TGTGCCAGCAGCCTACCTTTCGAGCAGTACTTC.

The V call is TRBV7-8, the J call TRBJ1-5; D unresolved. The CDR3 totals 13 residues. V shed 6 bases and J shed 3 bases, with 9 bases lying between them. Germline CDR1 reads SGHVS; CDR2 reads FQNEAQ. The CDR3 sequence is CASSSIHNQPQHF. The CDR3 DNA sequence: TGTGCCAGCAGTAGCATCCACAATCAGCCCCAGCATTTT.